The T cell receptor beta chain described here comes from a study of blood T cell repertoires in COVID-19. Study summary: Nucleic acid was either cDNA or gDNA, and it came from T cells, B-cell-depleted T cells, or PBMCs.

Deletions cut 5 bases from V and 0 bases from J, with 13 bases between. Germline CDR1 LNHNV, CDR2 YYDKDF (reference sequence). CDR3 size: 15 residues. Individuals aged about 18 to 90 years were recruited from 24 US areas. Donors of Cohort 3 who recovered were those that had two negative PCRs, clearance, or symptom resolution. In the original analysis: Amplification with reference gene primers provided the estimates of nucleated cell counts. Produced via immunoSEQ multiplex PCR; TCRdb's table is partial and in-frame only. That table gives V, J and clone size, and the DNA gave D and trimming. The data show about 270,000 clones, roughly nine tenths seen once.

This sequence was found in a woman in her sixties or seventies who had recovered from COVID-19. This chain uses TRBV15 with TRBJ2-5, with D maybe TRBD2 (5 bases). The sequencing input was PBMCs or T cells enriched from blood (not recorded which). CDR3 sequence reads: CATSPRGANQETQYF. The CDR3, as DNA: TGTGCCACCAGCCCCCGGGGAGCCAACCAAGAGACCCAGTACTTC.